These 5 T cell receptor beta chains were sequenced from one sample in a study of T cells in Graves' hyperthyroidism and ophthalmopathy (dated by TCRdb to between 2019 and 2020). The library was obtained by multiplex PCR. TCRdb names Illumina HiSeq 2000 as the instrument used. The TCR beta CDR3 regions were amplified from the RNA transcripts. For the first round of RT-PCR on the TCR CDR3, the HTBI primer set was used together with the Qiagen OneStep RT-PCR kit. TCRdb cleaned the public reads at Q25 with fastp, built clones with MiXCR and kept in-frame beta chains. Each entry merges the rows of one CDR3 protein and shows their most common DNA and genes. The sample profile shows 340,000 or so distinct CDR3 sequences; 16% of them were found once. Of the sample, around a third falls within the top ten clones. The sample taken for sequencing was blood. These receptor sequences come from a man aged 25-45 years with Graves' hyperthyroidism.

The DNA for the CDR3 is TGTGCCAGCAGCTACCAGGGGAGCGGGCCCCAGCATTTT. It yields the protein CASSYQGSGPQHF. The chain combines TRBV5-4 with TRBJ1-5, with a tentative D call TRBD1 (6 bases). V lost 3 bases and J 9 bases, leaving 13 bases between the germline ends. Germline-derived CDR1 and CDR2 are SGHNT and YYREEE (reference sequence). The CDR3 contains 13 residues.

There are a few counts of this clonotype. The J gene is TRBJ2-5, the V gene TRBV20-1, with 12 positions matching TRBD2. J gave up 4 bases and V 5 bases, and 8 bases lay outside the gene matches. CDR1 is DFQATT and CDR2 is SNEGSKA in the germline V gene (reference sequence). This CDR3 comprises 15 residues. CDR3 in amino acids: CSAPSSTSGRETQYF. The CDR3 region has the DNA TGCAGTGCTCCTAGCTCGACTAGCGGGAGAGAGACCCAGTACTTC.

At least ten counts were recorded for this clonotype. The gene calls are TRBV5-1 and TRBJ2-7; the match to TRBD1 covers 11 bases. The CDR3 spans 15 residues. Germline CDR1 reads SGHRS; CDR2 reads YFSETQ. The V segment lost 4 bases and the J segment 6 bases; nucleotides outside the gene matches: 9. CDR3 DNA: TGCGCCAGCAGCGAGTCCGGGACAGGGGGGCTCGAGCAGTACTTC. Residues: CASSESGTGGLEQYF.

This clonotype was counted between two and nine times. This chain joins TRBV15 and TRBJ1-5; D perhaps matches TRBD1 (5 bases). The germline V gene encodes CDR1 LNHNV and CDR2 YYDKDF (reference sequence). The CDR3 has 17 residues. Trimming removed 5 bases from V and 3 bases from J, with 20 bases in between. The CDR3 nucleotides read TGTGCCACCAGCTCCTCTCGGGACCCAGCTTCCAATCAGCCCCAGCATTTT. It encodes CATSSSRDPASNQPQHF. The full variable domain, in which reference TRBV15 and TRBJ1-5 provide the parts outside the CDR3, is DAMVIQNPRYQVTQFGKPVTLSCSQTLNHNVMYWYQQKSSQAPKLLFHYYDKDFNNEADTPDNFQSRRPNTSFCFLDIRSPGLGDTAMYLCATSSSRDPASNQPQHFGDGTRLSIL.

The chain employs TRBV6-1 and TRBJ1-2; 7 positions agree with TRBD1. The germline CDR1 and CDR2 sequences are MNHNS and SASEGT. The CDR3 is 16 amino acids. V was clipped by 1 base and J by 4 bases; unmatched bases: 9. The DNA of the CDR3 is TGTGCCAGCAGTGAAGACCGGGACAGCCGGATCTATGGCTACACCTTC. Translated, it gives CASSEDRDSRIYGYTF.